This TCR beta chain was captured in a study of Ad26.COV2.S vaccination and SARS-CoV-2 variants. Sequencing was performed with immunoSEQ multiplex PCR; in TCRdb, only in-frame clones are kept and a portion is missing. The top ten hold around 4.2% of the sample, which has over 400,000 clones, roughly 88% seen once. With regard to this clone: Its antigen is unknown.

The V segment lost 7 bases and the J segment 3 bases; nucleotides outside the gene matches: 4. CDR3 size: 13 residues. Germline CDR1 and CDR2: LNHDA and SQIVND (reference sequence). Documented treatment: around 19 received Ad26.COV2.S at low or high dose, single or two shots; 5 received placebo; per-sample allocation not given. Material that was analyzed had been drawn on day 63 after the first vaccine or placebo injection. An adult aged 18-55 years in Boston served as the donor. Its platform was an Ad26 vector, and its expressed antigen was Wuhan-strain SARS-CoV-2 spike. Overall study results and limits: Among vaccine recipients, spike-specific TCR breadth exceeded that of placebo recipients. Substantial breadth was reportedly displayed by spike-specific CD8+ and CD4+ T cell responses after vaccination.

The chain employs TRBV19 and TRBJ2-5; 8 positions agree with TRBD1. The material sequenced was peripheral blood, taken in a trial of Ad26.COV2.S vaccine versus placebo. The sequence was obtained from a person between 18 and 65 years old who received the Ad26.COV2.S COVID-19 vaccine or a placebo. The CDR3 loop reads CASMIQGEETQYF. The CDR3 region has the DNA TGTGCCAGTATGATACAGGGGGAAGAGACCCAGTACTTC.